Presented here are 17 T cell receptor beta chains from one specimen sequenced in a study of graft-versus-host responses after intestinal transplantation. No antigen is known for these receptors. The table came from immunoSEQ multiplex PCR; TCRdb's copy has only in-frame clones and leaves some out. The sample shows 84,000 or so clones, roughly 91% of them seen only once. This sample comprised unstimulated CD8+ T cells sorted from spleen or lymph node cells, obtained before transplant. Receptors were obtained from a human donor who was the organ donor for an intestinal transplant.

The chain is built from TRBV15 and TRBJ1-6, with D possibly being TRBD1 (6 bases). The germline V and J ends were trimmed by 2 bases and 10 bases, with 15 bases remaining between them. From germline, CDR1 is LNHNV and CDR2 YYDKDF (reference sequence). This CDR3 is built from 15 residues. The CDR3 bases are TGTGCCACCAGCAGATCCCGGGGGGGGGCATCACCCCTCCACTTT. As protein: CATSRSRGGASPLHF.

The chain combines TRBV7-3 with TRBJ1-1, with unresolved D. Germline-derived CDR1 and CDR2 are SGHTA and FQGTGA. This CDR3 has 14 amino acids. Deletions cut 4 bases from V and 0 bases from J, with 9 bases between. This CDR3 reads CASSSGGMNTEAFF. The CDR3 DNA is TGTGCCAGCAGCTCTGGAGGGATGAACACTGAAGCTTTCTTT.

A single count supports this clone. The J gene is TRBJ2-5, the V gene TRBV5-4; TRBD2 might be the D (6 bases). Deletions cut 4 bases from V and 11 bases from J, with 15 bases between. From germline, CDR1 is SGHNT and CDR2 YYREEE (reference sequence). This CDR3 region has 12 residues. The CDR3 DNA reads as TGTGCCAGCAGCCCGGCGGGGTACCAGCAGTACTTC. Translating it yields CASSPAGYQQYF.

The rearrangement joins TRBV4-1 to TRBJ2-7; 12 bases align to TRBD1. V shed 0 bases, J shed 4 bases, and the junction held 4 bases outside the gene matches. Looked up from germline, CDR1 is MGHRA and CDR2 is YSYEKL. This CDR3 spans 16 amino acids. The CDR3 bases are TGCGCCAGCAGCCAAGATTGGGGACAGGGGGCGTACGAGCAGTACTTC. Translated: CASSQDWGQGAYEQYF.

The chain has TRBV4-1 and TRBJ1-3; D is uncertain. Trimming pared 0 bases from V and 2 bases from J, leaving 11 bases between. The CDR3 runs to 16 residues. Looked up from germline, CDR1 is MGHRA and CDR2 is YSYEKL. CDR3 loop: CASSQENGIAGNTIYF. As DNA, the CDR3 is TGCGCCAGCAGCCAAGAGAACGGGATTGCTGGAAACACCATATATTTT.

This rearrangement joins TRBV28 to TRBJ2-2; D is possibly TRBD2 (6 bases). V gave up 1 base and J gave up 1 base, with 16 bases separating them. The CDR3 runs to 18 residues. Looked up from germline, CDR1 is MDHEN and CDR2 is SYDVKM. The CDR3 DNA follows: TGTGCCAGCAGTTTATCGGCGGAGGCGGGGATGAACACCGGGGAGCTGTTTTTT. Its protein product is CASSLSAEAGMNTGELFF.

The chain is built from TRBV7-9 and TRBJ2-3, with TRBD2 matching 8 bases. V trimming: 5 bases; J trimming: 2 bases; junction bases outside the gene matches: 18. This CDR3 comprises 19 residues. Germline V gene data show CDR1 as SEHNR and CDR2 as FQNEAQ (reference sequence). The CDR3 bases are TGTGCCAGCAGCGATACCCGGGGACGGGGGGGTTCTTACACAGATACGCAGTATTTT. Translating it yields CASSDTRGRGGSYTDTQYF.

The chain recombines TRBV6-4 with TRBJ2-3; TRBD1 might be the D (6 bases). The CDR3 is 16 amino acids. Germline V gene sequence: CDR1 MRHNA, CDR2 SNTAGT. Trimming shortened V by 4 bases and J by 2 bases, and 16 bases separated the two germline ends. This chain's CDR3 is CASSATLTGYTDTQYF. The CDR3 nucleotides read TGTGCCAGCAGTGCGACACTAACAGGGTACACAGATACGCAGTATTTT.

This chain connects TRBV6-5 to TRBJ1-5; unclear D gene. The ends were cut back, 0 bases at V and 9 bases at J, with 9 bases in the middle. The CDR3 consists of 13 residues. CDR1 is MNHEY, CDR2 SVGAGI, per germline. CDR3 sequence: CASSYSPHWPQHF. The CDR3 DNA sequence: TGTGCCAGCAGTTACTCCCCCCACTGGCCCCAGCATTTT.

V and J are TRBV6-1 and TRBJ2-4; TRBD1 is a possible D gene (5 bases). Germline values: CDR1 MNHNS, CDR2 SASEGT. This CDR3 spans 15 amino acids. V was cut by 5 bases and J by 8 bases, with 19 bases left in between. In DNA, the CDR3 is TGTGCCAGCAGTCGGCCTCAAGGGGAAGAATACATTCAGTACTTC. Its protein is CASSRPQGEEYIQYF.

CDR3 loop: CASSLGRTTYNEQFF. The CDR3 coding sequence is TGTGCCAGCAGCCTCGGGAGAACCACCTACAATGAGCAGTTCTTC. The rearrangement joins TRBV6-5 to TRBJ2-1; D possibly corresponds to TRBD2 (6 bases). CDR3 size: 15 residues. Germline V gives CDR1 MNHEY, CDR2 SVGAGI. V was pared by 6 bases and J by 2 bases, with 14 bases between.

This clone was found once. The gene calls are TRBV19 and TRBJ2-7; 7 nucleotides match TRBD1. Germline CDR1 LNHDA, CDR2 SQIVND (reference sequence). The CDR3 is 13 amino acids. After removal of 6 bases from V and 3 bases from J, the junction contained 5 bases not matched to a gene. CDR3 nucleotide sequence: TGTGCCAGTAGGGGCAGGGGGATCTACGAGCAGTACTTC. Residues: CASRGRGIYEQYF.

The gene calls are TRBV6-5 and TRBJ1-2; D perhaps matches TRBD1 (6 bases). Germline V gene data show CDR1 as MNHEY and CDR2 as SVGAGI. V lost 8 bases to trimming and J lost 5 bases, with 12 bases between them. The CDR3 runs 12 residues. The CDR3 DNA reads TGTGCCAGCGTCTCGACAGGATATGGCTACACCTTC. Amino acids: CASVSTGYGYTF.

The genes are TRBV4-3 and TRBJ2-7, with 7 bases fitting TRBD2. The CDR3 consists of 15 residues. V dropped 0 bases and J dropped 3; count of bases not matched to a gene: 5. Germline values: CDR1 LGHNA, CDR2 YSLEER. CDR3: CASSQESRDYYEQYF. The CDR3 nucleotides read TGCGCCAGCAGCCAAGAGTCCAGGGACTACTACGAGCAGTACTTC.

The rearrangement links TRBV29-1 to TRBJ2-1; 9 positions agree with TRBD2. With 3 bases clipped from V and 4 bases from J, the junction kept 7 bases outside the gene matches. The germline gives CDR1 SQVTM, CDR2 ANQGSEA. The CDR3 sequence is 15 residues long. Here the CDR3 DNA reads TGCAGCGTTGATACGGGACTAGCCTTATACAATGAGCAGTTCTTC. Residues: CSVDTGLALYNEQFF.

The chain employs TRBV19 and TRBJ2-1; tentatively, D is TRBD2 (5 bases). Trimming removed 6 bases from V and 3 bases from J, with 15 bases in between. CDR3 size: 15 residues. Germline CDR1 reads LNHDA; CDR2 reads SQIVND (reference sequence). CDR3 sequence (DNA): TGTGCCAGTAGATCACTAGACGGCTACTACAATGAGCAGTTCTTC. Its protein is CASRSLDGYYNEQFF.

This clone was detected once. This chain uses TRBV7-9 with TRBJ2-1; TRBD2 matches at 10 bases. Germline V gene sequence: CDR1 SEHNR, CDR2 FQNEAQ (reference sequence). The CDR3 has 19 residues. Losses at the gene ends were 5 bases for V and 2 bases for J; bases not matched to a gene: 15. CDR3 coding DNA: TGTGCCAGCAGCCCTATCGGGCTAGCGGGAGTTCCCGCCTACAATGAGCAGTTCTTC. This encodes CASSPIGLAGVPAYNEQFF.